This record concerns one TCR beta chain sequence. The sample comes from a study of shared T cell receptors in the human thymus. This CDR3 is 14 amino acids long. In germline, CDR1 is LNHNV, CDR2 YYDKDF (reference sequence). Trimming at V came to 6 bases and at J to 3 bases, leaving 7 bases not matched to a gene. Method: immunoSEQ multiplex PCR; TCRdb's copy keeps in-frame clones and lacks some. This sample has approximately 400,000 clones, with roughly 94% found just once. The chain recombines TRBV15 with TRBJ1-2; 7 bases map to TRBD1. The sequencing sample was made of thymocytes. This sequence originates from a human donor. The DNA for the CDR3 is TGTGCCACCAGGGCGCCGACAGGGTACTATGGCTACACCTTC. Amino acids: CATRAPTGYYGYTF.